This T cell receptor (beta chain) was captured in a study of blood T cells in healthy people across ages. This clonotype has a handful of counts. There are 17 residues in the CDR3. V lost 3 bases and J lost 2; bases outside the gene matches: 6. Germline CDR1 is SGHVS and CDR2 is FNYEAQ. A second 7 to 11 cycle PCR used barcoded and J-beta primers. TCRdb fed the 5' RACE reads into MiXCR, producing one record per CDR3 protein. The sample yields about 560,000 distinct CDR3 sequences, roughly a quarter seen once. The same data also went into a second study, on T cells of mothers and their children.

This chain links TRBV7-6 with TRBJ2-5; 13 bases agree with TRBD2. Sequenced: blood. The receptor was derived from a boy aged 2-15 years in good health. The CDR3 region is CASSFTRLAGGQETQYF. In DNA, the CDR3 is TGTGCCAGCAGCTTCACGAGACTAGCGGGAGGTCAAGAGACCCAGTACTTC.